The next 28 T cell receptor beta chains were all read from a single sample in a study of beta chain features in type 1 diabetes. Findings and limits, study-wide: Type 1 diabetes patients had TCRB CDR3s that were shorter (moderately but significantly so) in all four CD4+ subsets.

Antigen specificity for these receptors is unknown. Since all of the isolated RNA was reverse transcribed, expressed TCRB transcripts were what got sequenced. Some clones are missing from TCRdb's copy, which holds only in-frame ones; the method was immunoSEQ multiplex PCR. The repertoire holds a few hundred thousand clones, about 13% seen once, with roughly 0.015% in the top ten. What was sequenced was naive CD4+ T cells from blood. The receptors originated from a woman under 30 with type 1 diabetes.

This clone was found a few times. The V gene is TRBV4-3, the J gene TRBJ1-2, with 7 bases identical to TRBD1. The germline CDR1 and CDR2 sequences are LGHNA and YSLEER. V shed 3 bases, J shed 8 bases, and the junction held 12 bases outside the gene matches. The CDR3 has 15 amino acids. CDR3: CASSQEGQGVGGYTF. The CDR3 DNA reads TGCGCCAGCAGCCAGGAGGGGCAGGGGGTGGGGGGCTACACCTTC.

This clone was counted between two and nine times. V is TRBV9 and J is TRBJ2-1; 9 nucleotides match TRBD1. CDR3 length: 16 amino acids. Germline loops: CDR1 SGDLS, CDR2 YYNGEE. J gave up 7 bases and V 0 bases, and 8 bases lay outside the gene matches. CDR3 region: CASSVAIGTGRNEQFF. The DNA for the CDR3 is TGTGCCAGCAGCGTAGCTATCGGGACAGGGAGGAATGAGCAGTTCTTC.

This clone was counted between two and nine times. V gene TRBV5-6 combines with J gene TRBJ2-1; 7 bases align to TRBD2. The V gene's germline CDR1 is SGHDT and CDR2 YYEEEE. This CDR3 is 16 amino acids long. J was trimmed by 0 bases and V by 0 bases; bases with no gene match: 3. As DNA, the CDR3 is TGTGCCAGCAGCTTGGACCGCGGGAGCTCCTACAATGAGCAGTTCTTC. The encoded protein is CASSLDRGSSYNEQFF.

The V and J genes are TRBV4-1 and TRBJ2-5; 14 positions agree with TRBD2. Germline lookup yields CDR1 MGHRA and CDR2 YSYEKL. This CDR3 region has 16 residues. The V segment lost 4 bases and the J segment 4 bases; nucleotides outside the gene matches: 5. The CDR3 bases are TGCGCCAGCAGCCCGACGGGGACTAGCGGGAGAGAGACCCAGTACTTC. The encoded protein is CASSPTGTSGRETQYF.

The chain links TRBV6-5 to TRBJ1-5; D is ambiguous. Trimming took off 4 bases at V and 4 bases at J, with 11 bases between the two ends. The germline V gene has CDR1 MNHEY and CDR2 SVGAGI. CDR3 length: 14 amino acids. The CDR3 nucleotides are TGTGCCAGCAGTTCCCGGGATGTTAATCAGCCCCAGCATTTT. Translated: CASSSRDVNQPQHF.

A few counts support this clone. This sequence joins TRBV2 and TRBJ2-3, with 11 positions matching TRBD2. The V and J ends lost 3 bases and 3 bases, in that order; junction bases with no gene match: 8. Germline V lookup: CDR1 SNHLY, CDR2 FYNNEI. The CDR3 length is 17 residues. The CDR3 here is CASSDNVAGGLTDTQYF. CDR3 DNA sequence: TGTGCCAGCAGTGATAACGTAGCGGGAGGGTTGACAGATACGCAGTATTTT.

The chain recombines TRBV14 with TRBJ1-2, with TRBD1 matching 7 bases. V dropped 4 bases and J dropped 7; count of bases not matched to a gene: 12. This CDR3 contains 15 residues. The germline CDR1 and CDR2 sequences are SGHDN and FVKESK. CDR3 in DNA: TGTGCCAGCAGCCGTGACAGGGAAGTCTGGCGTGGCTACACCTTC. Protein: CASSRDREVWRGYTF.

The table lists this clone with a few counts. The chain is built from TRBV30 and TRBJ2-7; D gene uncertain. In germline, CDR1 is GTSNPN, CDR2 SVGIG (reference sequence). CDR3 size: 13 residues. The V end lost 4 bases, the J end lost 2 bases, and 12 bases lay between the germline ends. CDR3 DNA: TGTGCCTGGACCAACCTAGACCCCTACGAGCAGTACTTC. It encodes CAWTNLDPYEQYF.

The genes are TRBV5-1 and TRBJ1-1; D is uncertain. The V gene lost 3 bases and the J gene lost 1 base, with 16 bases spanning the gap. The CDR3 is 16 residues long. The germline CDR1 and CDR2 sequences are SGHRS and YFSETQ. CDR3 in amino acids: CASSSGLGRANTEAFF. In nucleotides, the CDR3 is TGCGCCAGCAGCTCCGGACTAGGTCGGGCGAACACTGAAGCTTTCTTT.

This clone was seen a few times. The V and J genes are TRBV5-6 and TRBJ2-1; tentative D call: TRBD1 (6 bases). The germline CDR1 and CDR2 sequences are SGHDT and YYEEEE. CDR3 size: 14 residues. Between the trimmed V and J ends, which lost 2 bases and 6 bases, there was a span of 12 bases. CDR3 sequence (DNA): TGTGCCAGCAGCTTAAGGGGGATCGGCAATGAGCAGTTCTTC. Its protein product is CASSLRGIGNEQFF.

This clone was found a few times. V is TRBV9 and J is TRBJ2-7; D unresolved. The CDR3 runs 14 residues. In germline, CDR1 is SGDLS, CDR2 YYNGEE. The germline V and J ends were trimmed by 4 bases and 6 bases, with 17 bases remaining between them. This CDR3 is CASSLGMQVGEQYF. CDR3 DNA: TGTGCCAGCAGCCTAGGGATGCAGGTGGGCGAGCAGTACTTC.

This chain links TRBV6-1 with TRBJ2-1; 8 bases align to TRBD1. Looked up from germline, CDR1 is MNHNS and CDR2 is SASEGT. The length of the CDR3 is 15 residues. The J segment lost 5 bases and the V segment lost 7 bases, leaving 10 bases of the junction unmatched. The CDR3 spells CASKFSGQVNNEQFF. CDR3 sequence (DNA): TGTGCCAGCAAGTTTTCGGGACAGGTTAACAATGAGCAGTTCTTC.

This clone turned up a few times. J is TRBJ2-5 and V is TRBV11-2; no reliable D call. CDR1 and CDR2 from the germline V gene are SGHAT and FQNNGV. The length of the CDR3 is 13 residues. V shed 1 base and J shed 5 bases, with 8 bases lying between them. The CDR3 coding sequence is TGTGCCAGCAGCTTAGTACCCCGGGAGACCCAGTACTTC. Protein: CASSLVPRETQYF.

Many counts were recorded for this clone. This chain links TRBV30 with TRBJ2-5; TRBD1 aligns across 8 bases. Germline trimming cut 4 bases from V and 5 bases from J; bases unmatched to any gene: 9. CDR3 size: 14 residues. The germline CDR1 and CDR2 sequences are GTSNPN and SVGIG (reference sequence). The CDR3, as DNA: TGTGCCTGGAACAGGGGGATCATTCGGGAGACCCAGTACTTC. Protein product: CAWNRGIIRETQYF. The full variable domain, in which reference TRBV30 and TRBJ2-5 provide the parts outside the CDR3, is SQTIHQWPATLVQPVGSPLSLECTVEGTSNPNLYWYRQAAGRGLQLLFYSVGIGQISSEVPQNLSASRPQDRQFILSSKKLLLSDSGFYLCAWNRGIIRETQYFGPGTRLLVL.

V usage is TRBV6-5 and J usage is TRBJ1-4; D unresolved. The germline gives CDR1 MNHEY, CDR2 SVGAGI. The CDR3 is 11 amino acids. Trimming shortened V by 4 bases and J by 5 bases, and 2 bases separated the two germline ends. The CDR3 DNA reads TGTGCCAGCAGTTCGAATGAAAAACTGTTTTTT. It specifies CASSSNEKLFF.

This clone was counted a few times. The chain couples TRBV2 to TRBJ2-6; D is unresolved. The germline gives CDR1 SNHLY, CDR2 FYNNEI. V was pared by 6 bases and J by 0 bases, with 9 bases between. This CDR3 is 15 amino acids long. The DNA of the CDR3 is TGTGCCAGCAGCGACAAGTCCTCTGGGGCCAACGTCCTGACTTTC. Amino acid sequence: CASSDKSSGANVLTF.

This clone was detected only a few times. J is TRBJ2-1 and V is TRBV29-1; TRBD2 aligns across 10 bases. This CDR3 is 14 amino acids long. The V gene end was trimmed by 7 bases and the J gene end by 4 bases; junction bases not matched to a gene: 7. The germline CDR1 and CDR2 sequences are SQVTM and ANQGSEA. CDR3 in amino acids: CSASSGSGYNEQFF. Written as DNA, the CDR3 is TGCAGCGCCTCTAGCGGGAGTGGGTACAATGAGCAGTTCTTC.

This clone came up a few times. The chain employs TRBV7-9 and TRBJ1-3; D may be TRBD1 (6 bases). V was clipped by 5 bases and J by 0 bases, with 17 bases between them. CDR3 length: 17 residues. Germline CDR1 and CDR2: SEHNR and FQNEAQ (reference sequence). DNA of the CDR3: TGTGCCAGCAGCCCTAGGACAGTAAAGAGCTCTGGAAACACCATATATTTT. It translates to CASSPRTVKSSGNTIYF.

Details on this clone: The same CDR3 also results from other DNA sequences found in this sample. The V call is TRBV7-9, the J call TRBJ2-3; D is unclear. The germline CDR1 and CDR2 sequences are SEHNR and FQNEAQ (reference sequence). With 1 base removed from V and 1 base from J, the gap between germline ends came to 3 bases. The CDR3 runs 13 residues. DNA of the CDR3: TGTGCCAGCAGCTTAGGAGGCACAGATACGCAGTATTTT. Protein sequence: CASSLGGTDTQYF.

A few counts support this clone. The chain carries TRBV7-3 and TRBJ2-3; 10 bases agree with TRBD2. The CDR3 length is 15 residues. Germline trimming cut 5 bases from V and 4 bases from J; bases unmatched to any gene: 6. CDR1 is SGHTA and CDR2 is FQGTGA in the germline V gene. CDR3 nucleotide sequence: TGTGCCAGCAGCGTACAAGCGGGAGGGCCAGATACGCAGTATTTT. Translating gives CASSVQAGGPDTQYF.

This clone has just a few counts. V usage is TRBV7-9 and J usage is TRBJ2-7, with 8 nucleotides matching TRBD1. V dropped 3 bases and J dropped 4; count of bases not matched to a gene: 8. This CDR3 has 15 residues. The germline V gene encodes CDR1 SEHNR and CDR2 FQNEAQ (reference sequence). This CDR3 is CASSFRPGQAYEQYF. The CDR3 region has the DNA TGTGCCAGCAGCTTTCGACCGGGACAGGCATACGAGCAGTACTTC.

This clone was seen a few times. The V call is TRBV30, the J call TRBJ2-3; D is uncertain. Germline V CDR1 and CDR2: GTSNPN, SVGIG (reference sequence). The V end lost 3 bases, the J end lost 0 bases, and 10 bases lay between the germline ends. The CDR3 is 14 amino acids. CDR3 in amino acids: CAWRSGISTDTQYF. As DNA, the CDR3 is TGTGCCTGGAGGTCCGGTATTAGCACAGATACGCAGTATTTT.

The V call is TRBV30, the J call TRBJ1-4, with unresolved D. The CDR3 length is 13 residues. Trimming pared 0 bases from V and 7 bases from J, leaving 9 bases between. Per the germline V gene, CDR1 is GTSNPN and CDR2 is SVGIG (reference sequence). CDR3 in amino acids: CAWSVQSGEKLFF. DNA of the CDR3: TGTGCCTGGAGTGTACAGAGCGGTGAAAAACTGTTTTTT. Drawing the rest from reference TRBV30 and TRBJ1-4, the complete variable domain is SQTIHQWPATLVQPVGSPLSLECTVEGTSNPNLYWYRQAAGRGLQLLFYSVGIGQISSEVPQNLSASRPQDRQFILSSKKLLLSDSGFYLCAWSVQSGEKLFFGSGTQLSVL.

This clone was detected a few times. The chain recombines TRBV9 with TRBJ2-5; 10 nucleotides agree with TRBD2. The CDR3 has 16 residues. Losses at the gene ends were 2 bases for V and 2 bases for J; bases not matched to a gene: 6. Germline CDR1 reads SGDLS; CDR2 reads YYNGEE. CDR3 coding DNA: TGTGCCAGCAGCGTCCAACCGACTAGCGGGCAAGAGACCCAGTACTTC. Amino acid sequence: CASSVQPTSGQETQYF.

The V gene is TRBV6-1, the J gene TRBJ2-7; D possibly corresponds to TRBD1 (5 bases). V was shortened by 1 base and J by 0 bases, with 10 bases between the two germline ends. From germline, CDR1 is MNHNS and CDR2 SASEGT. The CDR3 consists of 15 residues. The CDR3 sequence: CASSEGPGPSYEQYV. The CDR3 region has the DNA TGTGCCAGCAGTGAAGGTCCAGGGCCCTCCTACGAGCAGTACGTC.

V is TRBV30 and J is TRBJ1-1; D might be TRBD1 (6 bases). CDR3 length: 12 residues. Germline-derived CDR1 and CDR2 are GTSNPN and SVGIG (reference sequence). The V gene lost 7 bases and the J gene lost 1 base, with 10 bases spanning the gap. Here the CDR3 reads CAFYRENTEAFF. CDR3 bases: TGTGCCTTCTACAGGGAGAACACTGAAGCTTTCTTT.

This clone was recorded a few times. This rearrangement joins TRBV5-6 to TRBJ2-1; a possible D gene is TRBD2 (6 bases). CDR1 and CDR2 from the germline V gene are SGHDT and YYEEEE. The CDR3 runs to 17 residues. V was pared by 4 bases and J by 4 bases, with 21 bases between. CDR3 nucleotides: TGTGCCAGCAGCCCTATGACTAGATTCAATAGGTACAATGAGCAGTTCTTC. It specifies CASSPMTRFNRYNEQFF. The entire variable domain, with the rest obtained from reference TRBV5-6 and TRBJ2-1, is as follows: DAGVTQSPTHLIKTRGQQVTLRCSPKSGHDTVSWYQQALGQGPQFIFQYYEEEERQRGNFPDRFSGHQFPNYSSELNVNALLLGDSALYLCASSPMTRFNRYNEQFFGPGTRLTVL.

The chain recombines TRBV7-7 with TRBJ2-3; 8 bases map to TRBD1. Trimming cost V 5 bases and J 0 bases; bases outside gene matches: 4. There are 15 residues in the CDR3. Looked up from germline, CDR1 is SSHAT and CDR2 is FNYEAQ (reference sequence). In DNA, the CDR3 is TGTGCCAGCAGCCCCAACAGGGGGAGCACAGATACGCAGTATTTT. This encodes CASSPNRGSTDTQYF.